These 4 T cell receptor beta chains were sequenced from one sample in a study of vaccination and CD4 T cells after COVID-19. With the Oncomine TCR Beta short-read assay, DNA from cultured CD4+ T cells was sequenced. Genomic DNA was isolated from CD4+ T cells that had been cultured. TCRdb called the PCR reads again in MiXCR, with one record for every CDR3 protein. Among 7,000 or so distinct CDR3 sequences, approximately 30% were seen once, and the ten largest hold approximately 35%. Antigens of these TCRs are unknown. The sample's treatment: roughly 11-day PBMC culture with coronavirus spike peptide pools or control peptides (ViraFEST assay). Harvesting of the unexposed donor's CD4+ T cells predated the COVID-19 pandemic (2011-2018). Material for sequencing was CD4+ T cells from blood, cultured in vitro. The source is a human donor in good health.

The chain carries TRBV7-2 and TRBJ1-5; D is unresolved. V was shortened by 5 bases and J by 8 bases, with 13 bases between the two germline ends. The germline V gene encodes CDR1 SGHTA and CDR2 FQGNSA. The CDR3 length is 13 residues. The DNA of the CDR3 is TGTGCCAGCAGCCTCGGCCTGGTTGAGCCCCAGCATTTT. Residues: CASSLGLVEPQHF.

This clonotype came up a few times. The V and J genes are TRBV7-2 and TRBJ2-7; 7 bases map to TRBD2. The V gene end was trimmed by 2 bases and the J gene end by 1 base; junction bases not matched to a gene: 5. The CDR3 totals 15 residues. Germline V gives CDR1 SGHTA, CDR2 FQGNSA. DNA of the CDR3: TGTGCCAGCAGCTTAACTAGCGAGGGATCCTACGAGCAGTACTTC. Translation: CASSLTSEGSYEQYF.

This sequence joins TRBV7-8 and TRBJ1-3; D unclear. V shed 2 bases and J shed 0 bases, with 8 bases lying between them. CDR1 and CDR2 (germline): SGHVS, FQNEAQ. CDR3 size: 15 residues. CDR3 protein: CASSLQAYSGNTIYF. The CDR3 DNA is TGTGCCAGCAGCTTACAGGCGTACTCTGGAAACACCATATATTTT. The complete variable domain, with remaining parts taken from reference TRBV7-8 and TRBJ1-3, reads GAGVSQSPRYKVAKRGQDVALRCDPISGHVSLFWYQQALGQGPEFLTYFQNEAQLDKSGLPSDRFFAERPEGSVSTLKIQRTQQEDSAVYLCASSLQAYSGNTIYFGEGSWLTVV.

This clonotype was detected only a few times. The chain has TRBV10-3 and TRBJ2-3; no clear D. Germline loops: CDR1 ENHRY, CDR2 SYGVKD. CDR3 length: 14 amino acids. Trimming removed 1 base from V and 6 bases from J, with 11 bases in between. CDR3 in DNA: TGTGCCATCAGTGAGTGGTCGGAAGCCGATACGCAGTATTTT. It specifies CAISEWSEADTQYF.